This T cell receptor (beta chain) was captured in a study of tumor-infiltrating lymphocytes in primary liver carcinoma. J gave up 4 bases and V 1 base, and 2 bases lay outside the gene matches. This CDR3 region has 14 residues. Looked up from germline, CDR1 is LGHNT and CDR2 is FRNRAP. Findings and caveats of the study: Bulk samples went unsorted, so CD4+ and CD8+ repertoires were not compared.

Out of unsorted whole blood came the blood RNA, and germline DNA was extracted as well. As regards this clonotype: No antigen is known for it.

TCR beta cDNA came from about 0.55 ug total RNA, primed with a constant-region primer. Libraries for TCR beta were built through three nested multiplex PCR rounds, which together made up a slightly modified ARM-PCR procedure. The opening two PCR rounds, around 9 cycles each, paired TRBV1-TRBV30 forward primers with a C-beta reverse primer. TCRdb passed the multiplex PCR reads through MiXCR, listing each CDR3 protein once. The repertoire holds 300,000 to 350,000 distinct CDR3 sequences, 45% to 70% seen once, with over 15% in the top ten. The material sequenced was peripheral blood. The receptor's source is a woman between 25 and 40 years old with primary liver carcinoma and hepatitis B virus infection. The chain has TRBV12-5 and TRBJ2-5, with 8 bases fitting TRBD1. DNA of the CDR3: TGTGCTAGTGGTTTGGGGACAGGGTTAGAGACCCAGTACTTC. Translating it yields CASGLGTGLETQYF. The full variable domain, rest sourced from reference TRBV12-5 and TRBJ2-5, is DARVTQTPRHKVTEMGQEVTMRCQPILGHNTVFWYRQTMMQGLELLAYFRNRAPLDDSGMPKDRFSAEMPDATLATLKIQPSEPRDSAVYFCASGLGTGLETQYFGPGTRLLVL.